A single sample is the source of the 21 T cell receptor beta chains below, sequenced in a study of spatial heterogeneity in lung cancer. Study-level results: Expanded intratumoral alpha and beta TCR counts tracked tumor mutation counts.

For these receptors, no antigen is known. The time point is: sample taken at primary tumor resection. Using its own MiXCR run on the 5' RACE reads, TCRdb lists one record per CDR3 protein. The sample lists over 15,000 distinct CDR3 sequences, 6.5% to 8.5% seen once, with around 19% in the top ten. The specimen was lung tumor tissue, collected at surgery. These receptors all come from a female donor with early-stage non-small cell lung cancer.

About this clonotype itself: The size of this beta chain means little, since it is a stray read in a library made for alpha chains. V is TRBV24-1 and J is TRBJ2-1, with 8 positions matching TRBD1. The J segment lost 8 bases and the V segment lost 2 bases, leaving 4 bases of the junction unmatched. Germline V gene lookup returns CDR1 KGHDR and CDR2 SFDVKD. The CDR3 sequence is 14 residues long. The CDR3 DNA reads as TGTGCCACCAGTGATTGGGCAGGGGGCGATGAGCAGTTCTTC. This gives the protein CATSDWAGGDEQFF.

The table lists this clonotype with many counts. This beta chain is a stray sequence in a library constructed for alpha chains; its clone size is not meaningful. CDR3 sequence reads: CASSLVAGAKDTQYF. CDR3 DNA sequence: TGTGCCAGCAGCTTAGTGGCGGGGGCGAAAGATACGCAGTATTTT. The chain joins TRBV7-2 to TRBJ2-3; D is perhaps TRBD2 (7 bases). The CDR3 has 15 amino acids. The germline gives CDR1 SGHTA, CDR2 FQGNSA. Deletions cut 1 base from V and 5 bases from J, with 13 bases between.

This clonotype counts as medium-sized (0.01 to 0.1%). The library was built for alpha chains, so this beta chain is an off-target read and its size means little. The chain has TRBV7-2 and TRBJ1-1, with D unclear. This CDR3 comprises 13 residues. Trimming took 5 bases from V and 4 from J, leaving 11 bases between them. CDR1 and CDR2 (germline): SGHTA, FQGNSA. In nucleotides, the CDR3 is TGTGCCAGCAGCGTAATGAGGCGCACTGAAGCTTTCTTT. It is translated as CASSVMRRTEAFF.

This clonotype came up many times. Since the library was made to target alpha chains, this beta chain is a stray read and its abundance is not meaningful. J is TRBJ1-2 and V is TRBV4-3; D gene uncertain. Trimming removed 0 bases at V and 7 bases at J, with 6 bases between. The CDR3 spans 12 residues. CDR1 is LGHNA and CDR2 is YSLEER in the germline V gene. This chain's CDR3 is CASSQEEAGYTF. DNA for the CDR3: TGCGCCAGCAGCCAAGAGGAGGCTGGCTACACCTTC.

With respect to this clonotype: The junction departs from germline at one end; a sequencing error may be responsible. This beta chain represents an off-target read in a library built for alpha chains; its size is of limited meaning. J is TRBJ2-7 and V is TRBV28; no reliable D call. The CDR3 runs to 12 residues. The V gene's germline CDR1 is MDHEN and CDR2 SYDVKM. CDR3 protein: CASSPTRYAQYF. For the CDR3, the DNA is TGTGCCAGCAGCCCCACAAGATACGCGCAGTACTTC. The full variable domain, rest sourced from reference TRBV28 and TRBJ2-7, is DVKVTQSSRYLVKRTGEKVFLECVQDMDHENMFWYRQDPGLGLRLIYFSYDVKMKEKGDIPEGYSVSREKKERFSLILESASTNQTSMYLCASSPTRYAQYFGPGTRLTVT.

As concerns this clonotype: Found in a library prepared for alpha chains, this beta chain is an off-target read, and its abundance has little meaning. The chain recombines TRBV20-1 with TRBJ2-3; no clear D gene. Germline V gene data show CDR1 as DFQATT and CDR2 as SNEGSKA (reference sequence). The CDR3 is 12 amino acids. This chain's CDR3 is CRAGSSWGTQYF. In DNA, the CDR3 is TGCAGAGCCGGTTCTAGTTGGGGTACGCAGTATTTT.

This clonotype is medium-sized. The size of this beta chain means little, since it is a stray read in a library made for alpha chains. This chain connects TRBV6-6 to TRBJ1-2, with D possibly matching TRBD1 (6 bases). Germline CDR1 MNHNY, CDR2 SVGAGI (reference sequence). Trimming shortened V by 10 bases and J by 7 bases, and 16 bases separated the two germline ends. The CDR3 is 12 residues long. In DNA, the CDR3 is TGTGCCACTAGGGGGGGAAGTTTTGGCTACACCTTC. Its translation is CATRGGSFGYTF.

This clonotype was counted at least ten times. This beta chain was picked up by a library intended for alpha chains and is off target, so its count carries little meaning. The chain recombines TRBV20-1 with TRBJ2-7; TRBD1 agrees at 10 bases. CDR1 and CDR2 from the germline V gene are DFQATT and SNEGSKA (reference sequence). Germline trimming cut 0 bases from V and 3 bases from J; bases unmatched to any gene: 8. The CDR3 runs to 16 residues. CDR3: CSARDLSGQGNYEQYF. The DNA of the CDR3 is TGCAGTGCTAGAGATTTATCGGGACAGGGGAACTACGAGCAGTACTTC.

In regard to this clonotype: Because this beta chain is a stray read in a library intended to capture alpha chains, its abundance should not be given much weight. The chain employs TRBV3-1 and TRBJ1-2, with D unresolved. The CDR3 loop spans 13 amino acids. Trimming removed 8 bases at V and 2 bases at J, with 12 bases between. The germline CDR1 and CDR2 sequences are LGHDT and YNNKEL (reference sequence). The CDR3 nucleotides read TGTGCCAGCCATTCCGTAGGGAACTATGGCTACACCTTC. Its protein is CASHSVGNYGYTF.

This clonotype was picked up a small number of times. This beta chain is a stray sequence in a library constructed for alpha chains; its clone size is not meaningful. The chain is built from TRBV25-1 and TRBJ1-4; D gene ambiguous. Germline-derived CDR1 and CDR2 are MGHDK and SYGVNS. The ends were cut back, 4 bases at V and 5 bases at J, with 11 bases in the middle. The CDR3 has 14 amino acids. CDR3 in amino acids: CASSAWEQNEKLFF. The CDR3 nucleotides read TGTGCCAGCAGTGCTTGGGAACAGAATGAAAAACTGTTTTTT.

This clonotype was picked up many times. Being off target in a library aimed at alpha chains, this beta chain has a size of little meaning. The chain has TRBV5-1 and TRBJ1-6, with D possibly TRBD1 on 5 matching bases. V was cut by 4 bases and J by 8 bases, with 13 bases left in between. The germline gives CDR1 SGHRS, CDR2 YFSETQ. The CDR3 is made up of 14 amino acids. CDR3 residues: CASSRQLGDSPLHF. Here the CDR3 DNA reads TGCGCCAGCAGCAGGCAACTAGGGGATTCACCCCTCCACTTT.

The table lists this clonotype with many counts. This beta chain lies outside the target of a library built for alpha chains; its clone size means little. The rearrangement joins TRBV7-8 to TRBJ1-4, with D perhaps matching TRBD1 (5 bases). V dropped 5 bases and J dropped 11 bases, with 21 bases sitting between them. This CDR3 spans 15 amino acids. Germline V CDR1 and CDR2: SGHVS, FQNEAQ. This CDR3 reads CASSHPRDGPEKLFF. CDR3 in DNA: TGTGCCAGCAGCCATCCCCGGGACGGACCTGAGAAACTGTTTTTT.

Remarks on this clonotype: A library prepared for alpha chains yielded this beta chain as an off-target read; its size is of little meaning. The V and J genes are TRBV9 and TRBJ2-7; D may be TRBD1 or TRBD2 (6 bases each). Trimming stripped 0 bases from V and 2 bases from J, with 15 bases between. The CDR3 has 16 amino acids. From germline, CDR1 is SGDLS and CDR2 YYNGEE. This CDR3 is CASSVGTGASTYEQYF. The CDR3 nucleotides read TGTGCCAGCAGCGTAGGAACGGGGGCGTCCACCTACGAGCAGTACTTC.

Regarding this clonotype: This beta chain came through as a stray read in a library set up for alpha chains, and its size says little. The chain recombines TRBV28 with TRBJ2-7; possibly TRBD1 or TRBD2 for D (5 bases each). Looked up from germline, CDR1 is MDHEN and CDR2 is SYDVKM. The CDR3 contains 13 residues. Between the trimmed V and J ends, which lost 5 bases and 9 bases, there was a span of 17 bases. The chain's CDR3 is CASSVGRGRGQYF. The CDR3 DNA follows: TGTGCCAGCAGTGTGGGACGGGGAAGAGGGCAGTACTTC. Complete variable domain (other parts from reference TRBV28 and TRBJ2-7): DVKVTQSSRYLVKRTGEKVFLECVQDMDHENMFWYRQDPGLGLRLIYFSYDVKMKEKGDIPEGYSVSREKKERFSLILESASTNQTSMYLCASSVGRGRGQYFGPGTRLTVT.

Worth noting for this clonotype: This beta chain turned up in a library designed for alpha chains; as an off-target read, its abundance says little. The gene calls are TRBV5-1 and TRBJ2-3; 8 bases line up with TRBD2. The germline gives CDR1 SGHRS, CDR2 YFSETQ. CDR3 length: 15 residues. J lost 4 bases, V lost 7 bases, and 11 bases had no gene match. The CDR3 nucleotides read TGCGCCAGCCGAATGACCAGCGGGAGCCCAGATACGCAGTATTTT. Translated: CASRMTSGSPDTQYF.

This clonotype appeared many times. For a library built for alpha chains, this beta chain is a stray read; little rests on its size. The chain couples TRBV20-1 to TRBJ2-1, with D unresolved. This CDR3 has 12 residues. Germline CDR1 DFQATT, CDR2 SNEGSKA (reference sequence). With 4 bases removed from V and 7 bases from J, the gap between germline ends came to 11 bases. For the CDR3, the DNA is TGCAGTGCTACGGAAGGATGGAATGAGCAGTTCTTC. Protein: CSATEGWNEQFF.

On this clonotype itself: This beta chain is an off-target read within a library intended for alpha chains, so its frequency means little. The rearrangement links TRBV7-8 to TRBJ2-7; 9 positions match TRBD1. The CDR3 is 14 residues long. The ends lost 4 bases at V and 9 bases at J; junction bases unmatched: 10. Looked up from germline, CDR1 is SGHVS and CDR2 is FQNEAQ. The CDR3, as DNA: TGTGCCAGCAGCTCGGGACAGGGCGGTTCTGTGCAGTACTTC. Translated, it gives CASSSGQGGSVQYF.

This clonotype has a count of ten or more. This beta chain is an off-target read within a library intended for alpha chains, so its frequency means little. The chain combines TRBV4-1 with TRBJ2-2, with TRBD2 matching over 13 bases. Germline CDR1 is MGHRA and CDR2 is YSYEKL. V shed 4 bases, J shed 4 bases, and the junction held 12 bases outside the gene matches. This CDR3 contains 19 residues. The CDR3: CASSLRTSGGGPATGELFF. The CDR3 DNA reads TGCGCCAGCAGCCTCAGGACTAGCGGGGGTGGACCCGCCACCGGGGAGCTGTTTTTT.

This clonotype was detected many times. A library made for alpha chains picked up this beta chain off target, so its size means little. The V gene is TRBV20-1, the J gene TRBJ2-6; D is possibly TRBD1 (5 bases). This CDR3 region has 15 residues. The V end was cut by 3 bases, the J end by 4 bases, with 13 bases between. Germline V gives CDR1 DFQATT, CDR2 SNEGSKA (reference sequence). This CDR3 is CSARPDSSGANVLTF. The CDR3 DNA follows: TGCAGTGCTAGGCCCGACAGCTCCGGGGCCAACGTCCTGACTTTC.

This clonotype appeared many times. Since the library was made to target alpha chains, this beta chain is a stray read and its abundance is not meaningful. V is TRBV7-6 and J is TRBJ1-1, with no clear D. V was trimmed by 3 bases and J by 0 bases, leaving 5 bases between them. The germline CDR1 and CDR2 sequences are SGHVS and FNYEAQ. This CDR3 has 13 amino acids. The CDR3: CASSFRLNTEAFF. The CDR3 coding sequence is TGTGCCAGCAGCTTCCGGTTGAACACTGAAGCTTTCTTT.

This clonotype occurred a few times. With the library built for alpha chains, this beta chain is off target and its frequency is not meaningful. This chain joins TRBV3-1 and TRBJ1-4; 7 bases align to TRBD1. The V gene's germline CDR1 is LGHDT and CDR2 YNNKEL (reference sequence). The CDR3 totals 12 residues. With V trimmed by 4 bases and J by 7 bases, 0 bases remained unmatched. CDR3 amino acids: CASSPGGEKLFF. CDR3 coding DNA: TGTGCCAGCAGCCCAGGGGGTGAAAAACTGTTTTTT.